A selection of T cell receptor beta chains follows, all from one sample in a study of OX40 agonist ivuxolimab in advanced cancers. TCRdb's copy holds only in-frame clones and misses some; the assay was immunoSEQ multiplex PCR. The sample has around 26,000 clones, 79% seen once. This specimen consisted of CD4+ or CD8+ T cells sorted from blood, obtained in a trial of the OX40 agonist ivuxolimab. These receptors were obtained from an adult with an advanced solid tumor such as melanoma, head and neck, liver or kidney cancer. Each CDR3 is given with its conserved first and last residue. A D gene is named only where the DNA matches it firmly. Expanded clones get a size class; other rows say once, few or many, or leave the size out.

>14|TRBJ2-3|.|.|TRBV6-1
TGTGCCAGCAGTACAGGGGAGGGGGCAGATACGCAGTATTTT
CASSTGEGADTQYF
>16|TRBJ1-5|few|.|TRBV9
TGTGCCAGCAGCGCGCAGCTGGGTACAGGGACTCAGCCCCAGCATTTT
CASSAQLGTGTQPQHF
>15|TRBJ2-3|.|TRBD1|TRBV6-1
TGTGCCAGCAGTGGACAGGGGACTAGCACAGATACGCAGTATTTT
CASSGQGTSTDTQYF
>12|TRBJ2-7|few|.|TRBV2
TGTGCCAGCAGTGAGATAGTCTACGAGCAGTACTTC
CASSEIVYEQYF
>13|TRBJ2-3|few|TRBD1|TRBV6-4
TGTGCCAGCAGTGGGACAGGGACAGATACGCAGTATTTT
CASSGTGTDTQYF
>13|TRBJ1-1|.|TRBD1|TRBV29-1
TGCAGCGTTCGGGACAGGGGGGACACTGAAGCTTTCTTT
CSVRDRGDTEAFF
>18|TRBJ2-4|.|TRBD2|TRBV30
TGTGCCTGGAGTCTTACCGGGACTAGCGGGGGGTCCAAAAACATTCAGTACTTC
CAWSLTGTSGGSKNIQYF
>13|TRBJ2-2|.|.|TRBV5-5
TGTGCCAGCAGCTTGGCAGGCACCGGGGAGCTGTTTTTT
CASSLAGTGELFF
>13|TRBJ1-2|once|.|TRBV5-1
TGCGCCAGCAGCTCCCACCTTAACTATGGCTACACCTTC
CASSSHLNYGYTF
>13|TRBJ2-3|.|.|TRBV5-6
TGTGCCAGCAGCTTTCACAGGTCAGATACGCAGTATTTT
CASSFHRSDTQYF
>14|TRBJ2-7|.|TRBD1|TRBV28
TGTGCCAGCAGCCCTCCGGACAGGTTCGGCGAGCAGTACTTC
CASSPPDRFGEQYF
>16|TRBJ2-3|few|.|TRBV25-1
TGTGCCAGCACCCCCCGGAGGCCAGGGTTGACAGATACGCAGTATTTT
CASTPRRPGLTDTQYF
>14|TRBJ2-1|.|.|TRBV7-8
TGTGCCAGCAGCTTAGCGGGGCCCTACAATGAGCAGTTCTTC
CASSLAGPYNEQFF
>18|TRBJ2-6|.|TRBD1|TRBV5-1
TGCGCCAGCAGCTTGAAGACAGGGGGCGCCTCTGGGGCCAACGTCCTGACTTTC
CASSLKTGGASGANVLTF